These T cell receptor beta chains were read from a single sample in a study of a mutant IDH1 vaccine in newly diagnosed glioma. No antigen has been identified for these receptors. Sequencing used immunoSEQ multiplex PCR; TCRdb keeps in-frame clones, though not all of them. Among 50,000 to 70,000 clones listed, approximately 78% were seen once. The sample consisted of PBMCs, taken from a glioma patient whose treatment included an IDH1 peptide vaccine. Receptors were obtained from a woman in her 40s with glioma. Some clones in this sample may be carry-over from other donors' samples. CDR3s include the opening cysteine and the closing phenylalanine or tryptophan. D genes are given only for firm matches. Clone size is not always given. Where it is, it says once, few, many or a class for expanded clones.

v_call,clone_size,d_call,j_call,cdr3_nt,cdr3_aa
TRBV28,-,TRBD1,TRBJ1-2,TGTGCCAGCGAATTGGGACAGGGACACTATGGCTACACCTTC,CASELGQGHYGYTF
TRBV5-1,-,-,TRBJ2-5,TGCGCCAGCAGCAAGATGACAGGGGAGGGGGAGACCCAGTACTTC,CASSKMTGEGETQYF
TRBV5-4,-,-,TRBJ1-1,TGTGCCAGCAGCTTGCTGGGGACTGAAGCTTTCTTT,CASSLLGTEAFF
TRBV7-2,-,-,TRBJ1-2,TGTGCCAGCAGCTTACAGGGAGGTGGCTACACCTTC,CASSLQGGGYTF
TRBV15,-,TRBD1,TRBJ1-5,TGTGCCACCAGCGGGGACAGGGGGCCGGGTCAGCCCCAGCATTTT,CATSGDRGPGQPQHF
TRBV5-6,-,TRBD1,TRBJ2-3,TGTGCCAGCAGCTTGAGACAGGGAGAGGATACGCAGTATTTT,CASSLRQGEDTQYF
TRBV5-1,once,-,TRBJ2-2,TGCGCCAGCAGTCCCACCGCGGTCGCCGGGGAGCTGTTTTTT,CASSPTAVAGELFF
TRBV19,-,-,TRBJ2-3,TGTGCCAGTAGTCTCAGGGGCAACGTGGGCACAGATACGCAGTATTTT,CASSLRGNVGTDTQYF
TRBV5-4,once,TRBD2,TRBJ2-5,TGTGCCAGCAGCTTAGCGGGGGGGCCCAGGGAGACCCAGTACTTC,CASSLAGGPRETQYF
TRBV6-6,-,-,TRBJ2-3,TGTGCCAGCACCCCCTCCGGCACAGATACGCAGTATTTT,CASTPSGTDTQYF
TRBV27,few,-,TRBJ1-5,TGTGCCAGCAGTCCGGTACGGGGTTTGCCCCAGCATTTT,CASSPVRGLPQHF
TRBV6-1,-,-,TRBJ1-2,TGTGCCAGCCGGGGAGCAGTTCCTAGCTATGGCTACACCTTC,CASRGAVPSYGYTF
TRBV10-2,-,-,TRBJ2-4,TGCGCCAGCGGGCAGGGATCCCTTCAGTACTTC,CASGQGSLQYF
TRBV11-2,-,-,TRBJ2-7,TGTGCCAGCAGCGTATCCGGGGTCTACGAGCAGTACTTC,CASSVSGVYEQYF
TRBV6-6,-,TRBD1,TRBJ1-5,TGTGCCAGCAGGACAGGGGAAAGCAATCAGCCCCAGCATTTT,CASRTGESNQPQHF
TRBV14,-,TRBD1,TRBJ1-2,TGTGCCAGCAGCTACTGGACAGGGAAAGGCTACACCTTC,CASSYWTGKGYTF
TRBV4-1,few,TRBD2,TRBJ2-5,TGCGCCAGCAGCCAAGGTTTTCGGGAGGCAGAGACCCAGTACTTC,CASSQGFREAETQYF
TRBV30,-,TRBD1,TRBJ1-3,TGTGCCTGGGCGGGACAGTCGGGTAACACCATATATTTT,CAWAGQSGNTIYF
TRBV10-1,-,-,TRBJ1-3,TGCGCCAGCACCAGGGTCGGAAACACCATATATTTT,CASTRVGNTIYF
TRBV19,-,TRBD1,TRBJ1-2,TGTGCCAGTACCCCGGACAGGGGGCTAGGTACTAATGGCTACACCTTC,CASTPDRGLGTNGYTF
TRBV19,-,-,TRBJ1-1,TGTGCCCGGGGGAACAGACCCTACACTGAAGCTTTCTTT,CARGNRPYTEAFF
TRBV2,once,-,TRBJ2-5,TGTGCCAGCAGGTCTGACCAAGAGACCCAGTACTTC,CASRSDQETQYF
TRBV14,few,TRBD1,TRBJ1-1,TGTGCCAGCAGCCAAATCCCGACAGGGCGGTTGAAGACTGAAGCTTTCTTT,CASSQIPTGRLKTEAFF
TRBV6-4,-,-,TRBJ1-2,TGTGCCAGCAGTGAGGGGCAGGGCTATGGCTACACCTTC,CASSEGQGYGYTF
TRBV21-1,-,-,TRBJ1-2,TGTGCCAGCAGCAAAGCAGCTTCCCAACCTAGGAACTATGGCTACACCTTC,CASSKAASQPRNYGYTF
TRBV2,once,-,TRBJ2-7,TGTGCCAGCAGTGAAACTTACGAGCAGTACTTC,CASSETYEQYF
TRBV21-1,-,-,TRBJ1-2,TGTGCCAGCAGCAAAGACTCCTATCTACGCCCTAACTATGGCTACACCTTC,CASSKDSYLRPNYGYTF
TRBV5-6,-,-,TRBJ1-5,TGTGCCAGCAGCTTGGAGGGGGTCGGGGGCAATCAGCCCCAGCATTTT,CASSLEGVGGNQPQHF
TRBV2,-,TRBD1,TRBJ2-1,TGTGCCAGCAGTCTTCGACAGGGCCATGAGCAGTTCTTC,CASSLRQGHEQFF
TRBV30,-,-,TRBJ1-2,TGTGCCTGGAGTGCACCCGGACAGCTTCATAACTATGGCTACACCTTC,CAWSAPGQLHNYGYTF
TRBV25-1,-,-,TRBJ2-6,TGTGCCAGCAGTGGATCAGACTCTGGGGCCAACGTCCTGACTTTC,CASSGSDSGANVLTF
TRBV10-1,-,TRBD2,TRBJ2-5,TGCGCCAGTAAACTAGCGGGAAAAGAGACCCAGTACTTC,CASKLAGKETQYF
TRBV19,-,TRBD1,TRBJ1-1,TGTGCCAGTAGTTCAGGACAGGCGAACACTGAAGCTTTCTTT,CASSSGQANTEAFF
TRBV29-1,-,TRBD1,TRBJ2-2,TGCAGCGTTGAAGACCCGACAGGGTACACCGGGGAGCTGTTTTTT,CSVEDPTGYTGELFF
TRBV7-8,few,-,TRBJ1-1,TGTGCCAGCAGCTTAGGGACGGTGATTGAAGCTTTCTTT,CASSLGTVIEAFF
TRBV5-6,-,TRBD1,TRBJ1-2,TGTGCCAGCACGGGACAGGCGGTTACACTCTATGGCTACACCTTC,CASTGQAVTLYGYTF
TRBV19,-,TRBD2,TRBJ2-3,TGTGCCAGTTCTAGCGGCCAAGCTACGCAGTATTTT,CASSSGQATQYF
TRBV9,-,-,TRBJ1-3,TGTGCCAGCAGCGCTGGGGTCGCTGGAAACACCATATATTTT,CASSAGVAGNTIYF
TRBV6-6,-,-,TRBJ2-7,TGTGCCAGCAGTCCCCCTCCAGATCCTACCTACGAGCAGTACTTC,CASSPPPDPTYEQYF
TRBV5-1,-,-,TRBJ1-6,TGCGCCAGCAGCTTGACCGGGAAGGGGAATTCACCCCTCCACTTT,CASSLTGKGNSPLHF
TRBV4-3,-,-,TRBJ2-1,TGCGCCAGCAGCTCCCGCCACCAAGAGGCTGTGCAGTTCTTC,CASSSRHQEAVQFF
TRBV19,-,-,TRBJ1-5,TGTGCCAGTAGTATTGGTCCCTATAGCAATCAGCCCCAGCATTTT,CASSIGPYSNQPQHF
TRBV6-5,-,TRBD2,TRBJ2-7,TGTGCCAGCAGCCGACTAGCGGGGGGGAAATACGAGCAGTACTTC,CASSRLAGGKYEQYF
TRBV5-6,-,-,TRBJ1-1,TGTGCCAGCAGCTTGAGGTGGTCCTTATCGAACACTGAAGCTTTCTTT,CASSLRWSLSNTEAFF